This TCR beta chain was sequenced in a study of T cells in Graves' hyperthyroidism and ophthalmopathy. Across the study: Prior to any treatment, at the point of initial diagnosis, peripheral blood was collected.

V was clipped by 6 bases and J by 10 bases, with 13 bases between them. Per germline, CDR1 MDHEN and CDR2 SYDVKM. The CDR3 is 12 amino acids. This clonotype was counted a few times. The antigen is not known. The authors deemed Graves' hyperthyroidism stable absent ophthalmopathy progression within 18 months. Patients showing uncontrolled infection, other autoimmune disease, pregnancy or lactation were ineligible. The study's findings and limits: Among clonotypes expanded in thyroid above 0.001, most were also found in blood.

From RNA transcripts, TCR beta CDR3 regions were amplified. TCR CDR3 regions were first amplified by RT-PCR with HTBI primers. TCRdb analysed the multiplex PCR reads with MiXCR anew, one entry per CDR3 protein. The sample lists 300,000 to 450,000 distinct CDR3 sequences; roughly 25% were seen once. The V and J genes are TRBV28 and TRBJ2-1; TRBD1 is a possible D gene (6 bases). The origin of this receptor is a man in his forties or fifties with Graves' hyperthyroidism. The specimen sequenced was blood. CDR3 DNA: TGTGCCAGCAGCAATCAGGGGCGGGAGCAGTTCTTC. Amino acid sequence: CASSNQGREQFF.